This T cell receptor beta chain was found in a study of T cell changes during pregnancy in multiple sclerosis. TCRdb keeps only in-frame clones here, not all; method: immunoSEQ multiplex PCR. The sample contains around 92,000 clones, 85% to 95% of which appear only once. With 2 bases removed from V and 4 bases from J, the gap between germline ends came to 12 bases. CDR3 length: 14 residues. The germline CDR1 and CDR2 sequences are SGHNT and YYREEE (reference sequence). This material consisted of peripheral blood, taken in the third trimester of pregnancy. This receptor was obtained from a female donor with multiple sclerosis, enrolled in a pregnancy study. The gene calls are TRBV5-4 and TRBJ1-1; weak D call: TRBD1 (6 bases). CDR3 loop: CASSFTGLGTEAFF. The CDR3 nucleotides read TGTGCCAGCAGCTTTACAGGGTTGGGCACTGAAGCTTTCTTT.